The 3 T cell receptor beta chains listed next were all sequenced from one sample in a study of T cells in Graves' hyperthyroidism and ophthalmopathy. TCR beta CDR3 regions were amplified from RNA transcripts. The study used the HTBI primer set for a first-round RT-PCR of the TCR CDR3. In TCRdb, the multiplex PCR reads were re-called with MiXCR into one record per CDR3 protein. The sample consists of roughly 200,000 distinct CDR3 sequences, approximately 20% of them appearing once. Source material: blood. The receptor set was obtained from a man aged 35 to 55 with Graves' hyperthyroidism.

This clonotype was counted only a few times. V and J are TRBV9 and TRBJ1-2; TRBD1 might be the D (6 bases). Trimming stripped 2 bases from V and 6 bases from J, with 14 bases between. The CDR3 runs to 14 residues. Germline V CDR1 and CDR2: SGDLS, YYNGEE. The CDR3 nucleotides are TGTGCCAGCAGCGTTGCGGCAGGGGTGAATGGCTACACCTTC. It encodes CASSVAAGVNGYTF.

There are a few counts of this clonotype. J is TRBJ2-7 and V is TRBV19; 8 bases agree with TRBD1. Germline trimming cut 4 bases from V and 4 bases from J; bases unmatched to any gene: 9. Germline CDR1 is LNHDA and CDR2 is SQIVND (reference sequence). The length of the CDR3 is 15 residues. CDR3 nucleotide sequence: TGTGCCAGTAGTAAAAAGACAGGGGATAGGTACGAGCAGTACTTC. Its protein is CASSKKTGDRYEQYF.

This clonotype was detected many times. This sequence joins TRBV3-1 and TRBJ1-2, with D unresolved. This CDR3 contains 14 residues. Trimming removed 0 bases from V and 3 bases from J, with 8 bases in between. Germline lookup yields CDR1 LGHDT and CDR2 YNNKEL (reference sequence). CDR3 bases: TGTGCCAGCAGCCAAGATGCCCGGTACTATGGCTACACCTTC. Translation: CASSQDARYYGYTF.